These 9 T cell receptor beta chains originate from one sample sequenced in a study of regulatory T cells in long-lasting Graves disease. Time point in this sample: persistent/refractory GD, antithyroid drugs over 5 years with positive TRAb. PBMC RNA served as the TCR library source. Arm-PCR of CDR3 regions and iRepertoire HTBI primers were the basis on which TCR beta libraries were built. TCRdb itself ran the multiplex PCR reads through MiXCR, one entry per CDR3 protein. The sample shows roughly 450,000 distinct CDR3 sequences, less than 25% of them seen only once. The source material was peripheral blood mononuclear cells (PBMCs), sampled when the disease was refractory, from a patient treated with antithyroid drugs. The receptors were gathered from a female donor with Graves disease.

J is TRBJ2-7 and V is TRBV7-2, with TRBD2 identical over 7 bases. The CDR3 loop spans 15 amino acids. Germline V gene sequence: CDR1 SGHTA, CDR2 FQGNSA. The V gene end was trimmed by 2 bases and the J gene end by 1 base; junction bases not matched to a gene: 5. CDR3 nucleotide sequence: TGTGCCAGCAGCTTATTCGCGGGAGAATCCTACGAGCAGTACTTC. Translating gives CASSLFAGESYEQYF.

This chain links TRBV29-1 with TRBJ1-1; D unresolved. Germline V gene sequence: CDR1 SQVTM, CDR2 ANQGSEA. V lost 4 bases to trimming and J lost 11 bases, with 8 bases between them. The CDR3 sequence is 9 residues long. CDR3 amino acids: CSVALGAFF. The CDR3 nucleotides are TGCAGCGTTGCCTTGGGGGCTTTCTTT.

A few counts support this clonotype. The gene calls are TRBV20-1 and TRBJ1-5; D is uncertain. Between the trimmed V and J ends, which lost 3 bases and 0 bases, there was a span of 18 bases. The CDR3 contains 17 residues. The V gene's germline CDR1 is DFQATT and CDR2 SNEGSKA (reference sequence). The CDR3 sequence is CSARPAPGLYSNQPQHF. Written as DNA, the CDR3 is TGCAGTGCTAGGCCGGCACCCGGGCTATATAGCAATCAGCCCCAGCATTTT.

This clonotype was found many times. The rearrangement joins TRBV28 to TRBJ2-7; TRBD1 agrees at 8 bases. The trim removed 5 bases at V and 0 bases at J, leaving 3 bases unmatched. The CDR3 runs to 14 residues. The V gene's germline CDR1 is MDHEN and CDR2 SYDVKM. The DNA for the CDR3 is TGTGCCAGCAGTATAGGGACAGGCTCCTACGAGCAGTACTTC. Residues: CASSIGTGSYEQYF.

In its sample, this clonotype was seen once. The chain uses TRBV5-5 and TRBJ2-4; 9 bases match TRBD2. Germline V gene data show CDR1 as SGHKS and CDR2 as YYEKEE (reference sequence). The CDR3 totals 15 residues. V trimming: 3 bases; J trimming: 4 bases; junction bases outside the gene matches: 5. This chain's CDR3 is CASSSALAGKNIQYF. CDR3 nucleotides: TGTGCCAGCAGCTCAGCTCTAGCGGGGAAAAACATTCAGTACTTC.

Only a few counts were recorded for this clonotype. The chain combines TRBV25-1 with TRBJ1-4; D ambiguous. CDR1 and CDR2 from the germline V gene are MGHDK and SYGVNS. Trimming pared 7 bases from V and 6 bases from J, leaving 12 bases between. The CDR3 totals 13 residues. CDR3 nucleotide sequence: TGTGCCAGCACGGGCGGATTTTATGAAAAACTGTTTTTT. Its protein product is CASTGGFYEKLFF.

V and J are TRBV20-1 and TRBJ1-5, with a possible D match to TRBD1 (5 bases). V lost 5 bases and J lost 0, with 11 bases in between. Germline V gene data show CDR1 as DFQATT and CDR2 as SNEGSKA (reference sequence). This CDR3 is 14 amino acids long. The CDR3 protein is CSAGGDYSNQPQHF. DNA of the CDR3: TGCAGTGCTGGGGGGGACTATAGCAATCAGCCCCAGCATTTT.

This clonotype appeared a few times. A much larger clone sits a single nucleotide away, making a read error possible. The CDR3 loop is CASSPGYGSDYGYTF. Written as DNA, the CDR3 is TGTGCCAGCAGCCCGGGGTACGGATCGGACTATGGCTACACCTTC. The rearrangement links TRBV12-3 or TRBV12-4 to TRBJ1-2; D unclear. Trimming removed 6 bases at V and 3 bases at J, with 17 bases between. The CDR3 is 15 residues long.

There are many counts of this clonotype. This chain links TRBV6-1 with TRBJ1-1, with D hard to call. Deletions cut 5 bases from V and 8 bases from J, with 9 bases between. The CDR3 has 11 residues. The germline V gene has CDR1 MNHNS and CDR2 SASEGT. CDR3 loop: CASSQDAEAFF. In nucleotides, the CDR3 is TGTGCCAGCAGTCAGGACGCAGAAGCTTTCTTT.